This T cell receptor (beta chain) was captured in a study of blood T cells in healthy people across ages. Combining a sample-barcoded 5' primer with a J-beta primer mix, a second PCR ran for roughly 7 to 11 cycles. TCRdb recomputed calls from the 5' RACE reads with MiXCR, one row per CDR3 protein. The sample lists hundreds of thousands of distinct CDR3 sequences, more than 40% occurring once. This clonotype was picked up one time. The sequencing input was blood. This sequence originates from a man aged 60 to 69 in good health.

This CDR3 reads CASSVSGSSNEKLFF. The CDR3 nucleotides are TGTGCCAGCAGCGTATCGGGCAGCAGTAATGAAAAACTGTTTTTT. V usage is TRBV9 and J usage is TRBJ1-4; D is ambiguous. Germline V CDR1 and CDR2: SGDLS, YYNGEE. The CDR3 length is 15 residues. V was pared by 1 base and J by 4 bases, with 11 bases between.